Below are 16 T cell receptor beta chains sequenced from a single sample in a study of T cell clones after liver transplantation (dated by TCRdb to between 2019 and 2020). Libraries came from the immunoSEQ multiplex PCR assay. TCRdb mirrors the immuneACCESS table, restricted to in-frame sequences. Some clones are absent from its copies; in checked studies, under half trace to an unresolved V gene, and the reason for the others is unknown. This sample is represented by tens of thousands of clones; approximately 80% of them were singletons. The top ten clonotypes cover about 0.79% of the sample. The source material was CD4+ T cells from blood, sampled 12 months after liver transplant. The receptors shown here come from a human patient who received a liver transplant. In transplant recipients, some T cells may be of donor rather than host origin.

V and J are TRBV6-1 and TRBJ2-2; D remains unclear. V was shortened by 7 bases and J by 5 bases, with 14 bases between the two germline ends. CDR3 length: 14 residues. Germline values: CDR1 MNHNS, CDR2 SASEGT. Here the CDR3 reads CASKLMVWTGELFF. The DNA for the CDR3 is TGTGCCAGCAAGCTTATGGTATGGACCGGGGAGCTGTTTTTT.

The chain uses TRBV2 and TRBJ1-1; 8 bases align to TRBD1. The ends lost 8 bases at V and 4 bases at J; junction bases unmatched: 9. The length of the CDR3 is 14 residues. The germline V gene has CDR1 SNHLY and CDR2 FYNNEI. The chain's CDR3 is CASVLDRVGTEAFF. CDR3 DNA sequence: TGTGCCAGCGTTTTGGACAGGGTGGGCACTGAAGCTTTCTTT.

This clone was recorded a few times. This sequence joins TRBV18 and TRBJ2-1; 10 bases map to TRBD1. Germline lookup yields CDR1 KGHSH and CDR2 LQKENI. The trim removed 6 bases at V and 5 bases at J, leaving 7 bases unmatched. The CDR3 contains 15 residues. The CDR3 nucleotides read TGTGCCAGCTCGGTGAGACAGGGGGCGAACAATGAGCAGTTCTTC. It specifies CASSVRQGANNEQFF.

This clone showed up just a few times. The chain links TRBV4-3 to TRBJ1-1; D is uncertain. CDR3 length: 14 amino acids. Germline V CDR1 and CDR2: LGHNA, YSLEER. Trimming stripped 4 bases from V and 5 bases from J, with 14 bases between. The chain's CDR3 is CASSLREGVTEAFF. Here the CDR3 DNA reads TGCGCCAGCAGCCTTCGAGAGGGTGTAACTGAAGCTTTCTTT.

This chain's CDR3 is CASRGGYTF. CDR3 sequence (DNA): TGCGCCAGCAGGGGGGGCTACACCTTC. This rearrangement joins TRBV10-1 to TRBJ1-2; no clear D gene. The CDR3 totals 9 residues. Germline lookup yields CDR1 WNHNN and CDR2 SYGVQD (reference sequence). Trimming shortened V by 6 bases and J by 8 bases, and 4 bases separated the two germline ends.

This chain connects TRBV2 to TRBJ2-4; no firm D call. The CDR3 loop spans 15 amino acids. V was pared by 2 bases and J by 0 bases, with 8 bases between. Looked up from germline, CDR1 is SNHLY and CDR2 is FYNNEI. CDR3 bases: TGTGCCAGCAGTGAAACCCAACTAGCCAAAAACATTCAGTACTTC. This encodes CASSETQLAKNIQYF.

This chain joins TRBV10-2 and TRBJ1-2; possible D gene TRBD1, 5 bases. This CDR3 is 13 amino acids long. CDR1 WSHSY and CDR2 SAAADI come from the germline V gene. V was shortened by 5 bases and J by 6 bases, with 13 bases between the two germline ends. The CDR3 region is CASSPQGIDGYTF. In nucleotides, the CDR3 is TGCGCCAGCAGTCCCCAGGGTATAGATGGCTACACCTTC.

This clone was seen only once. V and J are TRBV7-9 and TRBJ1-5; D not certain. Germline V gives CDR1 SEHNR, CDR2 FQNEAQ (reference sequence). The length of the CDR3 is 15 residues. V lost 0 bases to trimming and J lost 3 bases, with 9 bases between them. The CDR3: CASSLAGSFNQPQHF. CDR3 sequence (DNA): TGTGCCAGCAGCTTAGCTGGCAGTTTCAATCAGCCCCAGCATTTT.

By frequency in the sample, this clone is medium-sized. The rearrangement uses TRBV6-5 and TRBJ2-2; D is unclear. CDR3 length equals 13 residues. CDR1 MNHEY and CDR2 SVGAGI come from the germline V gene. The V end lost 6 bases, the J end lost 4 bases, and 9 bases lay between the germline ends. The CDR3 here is CASRRTSTGELFF. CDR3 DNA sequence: TGTGCCAGCAGAAGGACCAGCACCGGGGAGCTGTTTTTT.

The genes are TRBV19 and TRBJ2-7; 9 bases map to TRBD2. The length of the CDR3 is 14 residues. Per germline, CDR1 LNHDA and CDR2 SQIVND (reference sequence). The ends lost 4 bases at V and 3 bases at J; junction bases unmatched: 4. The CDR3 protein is CASSKAGGFYEQYF. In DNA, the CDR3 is TGTGCCAGTAGTAAAGCGGGAGGCTTCTACGAGCAGTACTTC.

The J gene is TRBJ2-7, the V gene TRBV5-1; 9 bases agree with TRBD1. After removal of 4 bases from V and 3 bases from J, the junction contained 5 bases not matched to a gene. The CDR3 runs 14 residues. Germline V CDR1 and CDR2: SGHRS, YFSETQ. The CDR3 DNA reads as TGCGCCAGCAGCCTGACAGGGGGTGGCTACGAGCAGTACTTC. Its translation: CASSLTGGGYEQYF. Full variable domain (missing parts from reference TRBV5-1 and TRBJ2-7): KAGVTQTPRYLIKTRGQQVTLSCSPISGHRSVSWYQQTPGQGLQFLFEYFSETQRNKGNFPGRFSGRQFSNSRSEMNVSTLELGDSALYLCASSLTGGGYEQYFGPGTRLTVT.

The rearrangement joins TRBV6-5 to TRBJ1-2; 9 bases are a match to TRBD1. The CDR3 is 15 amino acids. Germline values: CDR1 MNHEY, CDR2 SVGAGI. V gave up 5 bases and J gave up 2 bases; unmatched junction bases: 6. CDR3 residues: CASSRTTGGNYGYTF. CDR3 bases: TGTGCCAGCAGTCGTACGACAGGGGGAAACTATGGCTACACCTTC.

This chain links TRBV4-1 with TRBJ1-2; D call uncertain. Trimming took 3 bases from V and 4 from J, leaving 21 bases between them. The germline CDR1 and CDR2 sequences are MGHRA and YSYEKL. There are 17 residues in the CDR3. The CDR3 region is CASSHLPGSQKGYGYTF. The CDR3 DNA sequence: TGCGCCAGCAGCCACCTCCCCGGGAGTCAAAAGGGCTATGGCTACACCTTC.

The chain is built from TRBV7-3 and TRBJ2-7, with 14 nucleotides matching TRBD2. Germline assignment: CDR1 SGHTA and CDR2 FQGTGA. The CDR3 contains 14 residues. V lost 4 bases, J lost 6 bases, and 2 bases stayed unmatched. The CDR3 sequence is CASSSGTSGSEQYF. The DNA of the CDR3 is TGTGCCAGCAGCTCAGGGACTAGCGGGAGCGAGCAGTACTTC.

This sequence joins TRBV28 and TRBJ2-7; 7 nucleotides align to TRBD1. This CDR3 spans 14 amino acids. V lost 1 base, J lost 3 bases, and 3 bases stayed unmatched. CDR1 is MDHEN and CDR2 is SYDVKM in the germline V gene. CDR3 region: CASSLSGGHYEQYF. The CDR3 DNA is TGTGCCAGCAGTTTATCAGGGGGACACTACGAGCAGTACTTC.

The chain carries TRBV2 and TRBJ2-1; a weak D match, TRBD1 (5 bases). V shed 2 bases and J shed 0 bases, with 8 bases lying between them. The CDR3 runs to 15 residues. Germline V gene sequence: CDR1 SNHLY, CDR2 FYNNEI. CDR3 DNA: TGTGCCAGCAGTGAAAGGGGATCCTCCTACAATGAGCAGTTCTTC. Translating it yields CASSERGSSYNEQFF. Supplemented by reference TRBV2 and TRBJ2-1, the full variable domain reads EPEVTQTPSHQVTQMGQEVILRCVPISNHLYFYWYRQILGQKVEFLVSFYNNEISEKSEIFDDQFSVERPDGSNFTLKIRSTKLEDSAMYFCASSERGSSYNEQFFGPGTRLTVL.